A selection of T cell receptor beta chains follows, all from one sample in a study of T cell changes during pregnancy in multiple sclerosis. This table comes from immunoSEQ multiplex PCR, and its TCRdb copy is limited to in-frame clones, with some not included. This table has roughly 39,000 clones, roughly 92% appearing once. Sequences were derived from CD4+ T cells from peripheral blood mononuclear cells, sampled before pregnancy. All receptors derive from a female donor with multiple sclerosis, enrolled in a pregnancy study. CDR3s include the opening cysteine and the closing phenylalanine or tryptophan. The D gene is left open where the match is weak. Rows may omit the clone size; those that give it use once, few, many or a size class.

J gene,clone size,CDR3 length,D gene,V gene,CDR3 protein,CDR3 DNA
TRBJ2-5,-,15,-,TRBV7-9,CASSATGAKQETQYF,TGTGCCAGCAGCGCGACAGGAGCAAAACAAGAGACCCAGTACTTC
TRBJ2-2,-,15,TRBD1,TRBV2,CASGDRKKITGELFF,TGTGCCAGCGGGGACAGGAAAAAAATTACCGGGGAGCTGTTTTTT
TRBJ2-7,few,14,-,TRBV14,CASSQGRSSYEQYF,TGTGCCAGCAGCCAAGGTCGTAGCTCCTACGAGCAGTACTTC
TRBJ1-1,-,14,-,TRBV19,CASSKWGGGPEAFF,TGTGCCAGTAGTAAGTGGGGGGGAGGCCCTGAAGCTTTCTTT
TRBJ1-5,-,14,-,TRBV5-1,CASSTGLDNQPQHF,TGCGCCAGCAGCACGGGGTTGGACAATCAGCCCCAGCATTTT
TRBJ2-2,-,14,-,TRBV6-6,CASSYSTITGELFF,TGTGCCAGCAGTTACTCGACAATAACCGGGGAGCTGTTTTTT
TRBJ2-2,-,15,TRBD1,TRBV9,CASSAKTGTTGELFF,TGTGCCAGCAGCGCAAAGACAGGGACCACCGGGGAGCTGTTTTTT
TRBJ2-5,-,15,-,TRBV19,CASSIQFSSWETQYF,TGTGCCAGTAGTATCCAGTTCTCATCATGGGAGACCCAGTACTTC
TRBJ2-7,once,13,-,TRBV6-1,CASSVSWGVEQYF,TGTGCCAGCAGTGTATCATGGGGGGTCGAGCAGTACTTC
TRBJ2-1,-,13,-,TRBV14,CASSQDLYNEQFF,TGTGCCAGCAGCCAAGATCTGTACAATGAGCAGTTCTTC
TRBJ2-4,-,17,-,TRBV7-8,CASTPNRAVLAKNIQYF,TGTGCCAGCACCCCCAACCGAGCGGTCCTAGCCAAAAACATTCAGTACTTC
TRBJ2-6,-,19,TRBD1,TRBV23-1,CASSQGTGEGVTGANVLTF,TGCGCCAGCAGTCAAGGGACAGGGGAAGGGGTAACTGGGGCCAACGTCCTGACTTTC
TRBJ1-3,-,14,TRBD1,TRBV11-3,CASSLGQSGNTIYF,TGTGCCAGCAGCTTGGGACAGTCTGGAAACACCATATATTTT